The rows below give T cell receptor beta chains drawn from one sample of a study of blood T cell repertoires in COVID-19. The method was immunoSEQ multiplex PCR; TCRdb's version includes in-frame clones alone and lacks a portion of them. Of roughly 200,000 clones listed, approximately 86% are singletons. What was sequenced was peripheral blood. The receptors were gathered from a man between 40 and 49 years old with active or convalescent COVID-19. Both conserved end residues are part of each CDR3.

TRBJ1-4 | 14 | TRBV6-2/TRBV6-3 | CASSYREGGEKLFF
TRBJ1-1 | 13 | TRBV7-8 | CASSFFGATEAFF
TRBJ2-7 | 14 | TRBV2 | CASRGQGARGEQYF
TRBJ1-5 | 14 | TRBV6-2/TRBV6-3 | CASSTHRANQPQHF
TRBJ1-5 | 14 | TRBV5-5 | CASSSSGGGQPQHF
TRBJ2-1 | 18 | TRBV11-3 | CASSTLAGGRSSYNEQFF
TRBJ1-5 | 16 | TRBV5-6 | CASSFPPGGCGQPQHF
TRBJ1-2 | 12 | TRBV25-1 | CASSDTSRGYTF
TRBJ2-2 | 16 | TRBV5-5 | CASSWAPSGVTGELFF
TRBJ1-6 | 15 | TRBV7-2 | CASRLAGTGSSPLHF
TRBJ2-1 | 15 | TRBV28 | CASRRTGYFLNEQFF
TRBJ1-1 | 16 | TRBV5-1 | CASSPYVRTLNTEAFF
TRBJ2-3 | 17 | TRBV5-5 | CASSLGVAGGPADTQYF
TRBJ1-2 | 14 | TRBV5-6 | CASSFGQPHYGYTF
TRBJ1-1 | 12 | TRBV28 | CASSPLNTEAFF
TRBJ1-5 | 15 | TRBV5-1 | CASSPYTGEGQPQHF
TRBJ2-7 | 15 | TRBV19 | CASSDTSGGADEQYF
TRBJ2-7 | 12 | TRBV6-1 | CASSDRAYEQYF
TRBJ2-3 | 14 | TRBV28 | CATGRGTSGDTQYF
TRBJ2-1 | 15 | TRBV4-1 | CASSQDRNRYNEQFF
TRBJ2-7 | 15 | TRBV5-1 | CASSLAQGRSYEQYF
TRBJ1-5 | 15 | TRBV2 | CASSEGRGGNQPQHF